The present TCR beta chain was sequenced within a study of PD-L1 blockade in urothelial cancer. The table came from immunoSEQ multiplex PCR; TCRdb's copy has only in-frame clones and leaves some out. The table lists 90,000 to 120,000 clones, under 85% of them singletons, with more than 2% in the top ten. The CDR3 extends over 15 amino acids. Trimming removed 6 bases from V and 5 bases from J, with 16 bases in between. Germline-derived CDR1 and CDR2 are MNHNY and SVGAGI (reference sequence). The material was PBMCs, obtained around atezolizumab (anti-PD-L1) treatment. The gene calls are TRBV6-6 and TRBJ1-4; a weak D match, TRBD1 (6 bases). This receptor was obtained from a man in his fifties with urothelial cancer. The CDR3 is CASRTPGDYNEKLFF. The CDR3 coding sequence is TGTGCCAGCAGAACCCCAGGGGATTACAATGAAAAACTGTTTTTT.